A selection of T cell receptor beta chains follows, all from one sample in a study of blood T cell repertoires in COVID-19. TCRdb's copy holds only in-frame clones and misses some; the assay was immunoSEQ multiplex PCR. The sample holds around 220,000 clones; 80% to 90% are singletons and the top ten take roughly a tenth. Material for sequencing was peripheral blood. The receptors come from a woman of 80 years or more with acute or convalescent COVID-19. The CDR3 runs from the conserved cysteine through the conserved F or W. D genes are given only for firm matches. Clone sizes are given selectively: once, few, many, or a class where the clone is expanded.

TRBJ2-2 | . | TRBV7-2 | TRBD2 | CASSRGGANTGELFF | TGTGCCAGCAGCCGTGGGGGGGCGAACACCGGGGAGCTGTTTTTT
TRBJ1-4 | . | TRBV19 | TRBD1 | CASSDRQGAPTNEKLFF | TGTGCCAGTAGCGACCGACAGGGGGCCCCAACTAATGAAAAACTGTTTTTT
TRBJ1-2 | . | TRBV19 | TRBD1 | CASSVEGQAYGYTF | TGTGCCAGTAGTGTCGAGGGACAGGCCTATGGCTACACCTTC
TRBJ2-5 | . | TRBV5-1 | TRBD2 | CASSLEVTSGKETQYF | TGCGCCAGCAGCTTGGAAGTGACTAGCGGAAAAGAGACCCAGTACTTC
TRBJ1-5 | . | TRBV4-3 | TRBD1 | CASSQGYRGSQPQHF | TGCGCCAGCAGCCAAGGCTACAGGGGCAGTCAGCCCCAGCATTTT
TRBJ2-3 | . | TRBV28 | . | CASSVGGTDTQYF | TGTGCCAGCAGTGTAGGGGGCACAGATACGCAGTATTTT
TRBJ1-2 | once | TRBV4-3 | TRBD1 | CASSQRTGADYGYTF | TGCGCCAGCAGCCAGCGGACAGGGGCGGACTATGGCTACACCTTC
TRBJ2-5 | . | TRBV30 | TRBD2 | CAWTLAGAGTQYF | TGTGCCTGGACCCTAGCGGGGGCGGGGACCCAGTACTTC
TRBJ2-7 | . | TRBV10-3 | TRBD1 | CAITGTGDPSEQYF | TGTGCCATCACCGGGACAGGCGACCCTAGCGAGCAGTACTTC
TRBJ2-1 | once | TRBV7-2 | TRBD2 | CASSFLAGGPLGNEQFF | TGTGCCAGCAGCTTTTTAGCGGGAGGGCCCCTCGGCAATGAGCAGTTCTTC
TRBJ1-2 | . | TRBV30 | . | CAWSVSGAPLLNYGYTF | TGTGCCTGGAGTGTATCAGGGGCCCCCCTACTAAACTATGGCTACACCTTC
TRBJ2-4 | . | TRBV19 | . | CASSSIGQPEDIQYF | TGTGCCAGTAGTTCAATAGGACAACCCGAGGACATTCAGTACTTC
TRBJ2-1 | once | TRBV3-1/TRBV3-2 | TRBD2 | CASSQEVLAGDGEQFF | TGTGCCAGCAGCCAAGAAGTACTAGCGGGAGACGGTGAGCAGTTCTTC
TRBJ2-1 | . | TRBV30 | . | CAWRWGREQFF | TGTGCCTGGAGGTGGGGGAGGGAGCAGTTCTTC
TRBJ2-5 | . | TRBV3-1/TRBV3-2 | TRBD1 | CASSQAGTGIQETQYF | TGTGCCAGCAGCCAAGCCGGGACAGGGATCCAAGAGACCCAGTACTTC
TRBJ1-2 | . | TRBV24-1 | . | CATSDSGILVGGYTF | TGTGCCACCAGTGATTCAGGGATCTTGGTCGGTGGCTACACCTTC
TRBJ2-1 | . | TRBV7-3 | TRBD2 | CASSPTPGAGSYNEQFF | TGTGCCAGCAGCCCTACGCCTGGAGCGGGGTCTTACAATGAGCAGTTCTTC
TRBJ1-1 | few | TRBV15 | . | CATSGWELKDTEAFF | TGTGCCACCAGCGGTTGGGAGCTTAAGGACACTGAAGCTTTCTTT
TRBJ2-2 | . | TRBV4-1 | TRBD1 | CASSQADRGTGELFF | TGCGCCAGCAGCCAGGCGGACAGGGGAACCGGGGAGCTGTTTTTT
TRBJ2-7 | . | TRBV7-3 | TRBD2 | CASSLGLAGGYEQYF | TGTGCCAGCAGCTTGGGACTAGCGGGAGGATACGAGCAGTACTTC
TRBJ2-3 | . | TRBV7-3 | TRBD2 | CASSSTSGTGTGTQYF | TGTGCCAGCAGCTCGACTAGCGGGACGGGTACGGGAACGCAGTATTTT
TRBJ1-2 | . | TRBV24-1 | TRBD1 | CATRGGTDDLGGGYTF | TGTGCCACCCGGGGCGGGACAGACGACCTGGGCGGTGGCTACACCTTC
TRBJ2-5 | few | TRBV6-2/TRBV6-3 | TRBD2 | CASSLPSGGLETQYF | TGTGCCAGCAGCTTGCCTAGCGGGGGATTGGAGACCCAGTACTTC
TRBJ1-4 | . | TRBV10-1 | TRBD1 | CASRATDRDGETTNEKLFF | TGCGCCAGCAGAGCTACGGACAGGGACGGGGAGACAACTAATGAAAAACTGTTTTTT
TRBJ1-2 | . | TRBV5-1 | . | CASSSIADRLDGYTF | TGCGCCAGCAGCTCCATTGCGGACAGATTAGATGGCTACACCTTC
TRBJ1-2 | . | TRBV18 | . | CASSPQARAGYTF | TGTGCCAGCTCACCACAAGCACGCGCCGGCTACACCTTC
TRBJ2-7 | . | TRBV5-5 | . | CASSLPGEEQYF | TGTGCCAGCAGCTTGCCGGGGGAAGAGCAGTACTTC
TRBJ1-3 | once | TRBV9 | TRBD1 | CASSVATGQGAVGGNTIYF | TGTGCCAGCAGCGTAGCTACGGGGCAGGGGGCAGTAGGTGGAAACACCATATATTTT
TRBJ2-7 | once | TRBV29-1 | TRBD2 | CSVRTSANYEQYF | TGCAGCGTAAGGACTAGCGCAAACTACGAGCAGTACTTC
TRBJ1-4 | . | TRBV15 | . | CATSRDREEKLFF | TGTGCCACCAGCAGAGATCGCGAGGAAAAACTGTTTTTT
TRBJ2-7 | . | TRBV27 | . | CASSFRLSEQYF | TGTGCCAGCAGTTTTAGACTCAGCGAGCAGTACTTC